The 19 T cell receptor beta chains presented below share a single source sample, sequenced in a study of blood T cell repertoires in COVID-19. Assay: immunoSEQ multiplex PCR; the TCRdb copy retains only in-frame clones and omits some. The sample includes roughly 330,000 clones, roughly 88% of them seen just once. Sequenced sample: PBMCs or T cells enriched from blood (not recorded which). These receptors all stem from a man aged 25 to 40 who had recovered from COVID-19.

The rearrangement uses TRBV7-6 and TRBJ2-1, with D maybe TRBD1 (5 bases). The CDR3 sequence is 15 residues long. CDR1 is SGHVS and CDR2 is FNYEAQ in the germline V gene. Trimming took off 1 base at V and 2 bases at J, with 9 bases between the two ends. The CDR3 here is CASSLGGLTYNEQFF. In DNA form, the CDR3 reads TGTGCCAGCAGCTTAGGGGGCCTTACCTACAATGAGCAGTTCTTC. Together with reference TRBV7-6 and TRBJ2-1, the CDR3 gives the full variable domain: GAGVSQSPRYKVTKRGQDVALRCDPISGHVSLYWYRQALGQGPEFLTYFNYEAQQDKSGLPNDRFSAERPEGSISTLTIQRTEQRDSAMYRCASSLGGLTYNEQFFGPGTRLTVL.

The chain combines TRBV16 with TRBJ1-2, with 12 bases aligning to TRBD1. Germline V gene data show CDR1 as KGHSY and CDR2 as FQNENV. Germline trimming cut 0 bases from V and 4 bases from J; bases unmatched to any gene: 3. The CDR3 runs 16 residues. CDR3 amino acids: CASSQSGQGAGYGYTF. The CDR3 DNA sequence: TGTGCCAGCAGCCAATCGGGACAGGGGGCAGGCTATGGCTACACCTTC.

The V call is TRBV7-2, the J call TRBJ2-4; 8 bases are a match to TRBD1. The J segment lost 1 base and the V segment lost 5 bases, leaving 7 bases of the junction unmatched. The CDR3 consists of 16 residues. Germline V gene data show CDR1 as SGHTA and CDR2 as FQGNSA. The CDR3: CASSPGQGSAKNIQYF. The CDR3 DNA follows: TGTGCCAGCAGCCCAGGACAGGGCTCCGCCAAAAACATTCAGTACTTC.

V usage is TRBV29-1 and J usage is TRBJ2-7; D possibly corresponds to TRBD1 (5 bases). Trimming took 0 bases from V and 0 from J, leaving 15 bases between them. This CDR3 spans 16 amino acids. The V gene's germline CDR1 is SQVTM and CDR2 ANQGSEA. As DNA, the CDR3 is TGCAGCGTTGAAGAACCCCGGGCAGGGTCCTCCTACGAGCAGTACTTC. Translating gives CSVEEPRAGSSYEQYF.

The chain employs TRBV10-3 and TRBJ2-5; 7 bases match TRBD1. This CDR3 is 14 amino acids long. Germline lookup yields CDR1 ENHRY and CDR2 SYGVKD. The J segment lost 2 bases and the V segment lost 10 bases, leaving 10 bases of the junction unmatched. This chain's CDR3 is CATKGPGQQETQYF. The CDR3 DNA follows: TGTGCCACCAAAGGACCGGGACAGCAAGAGACCCAGTACTTC.

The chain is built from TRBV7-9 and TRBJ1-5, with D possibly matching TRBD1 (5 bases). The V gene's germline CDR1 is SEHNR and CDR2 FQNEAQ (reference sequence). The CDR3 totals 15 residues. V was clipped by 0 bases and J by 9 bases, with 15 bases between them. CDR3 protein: CASSLAGGAGGPQHF. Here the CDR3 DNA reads TGTGCCAGCAGCTTAGCTGGGGGAGCCGGGGGGCCCCAGCATTTT.

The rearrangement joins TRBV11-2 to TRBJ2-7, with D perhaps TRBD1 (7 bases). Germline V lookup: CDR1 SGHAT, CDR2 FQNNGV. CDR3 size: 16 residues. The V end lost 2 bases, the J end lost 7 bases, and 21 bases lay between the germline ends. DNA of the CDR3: TGTGCCAGCAGCTTACCCGGAGGGGGCAGTCGGGTGGAGCAGTACTTC. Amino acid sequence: CASSLPGGGSRVEQYF.

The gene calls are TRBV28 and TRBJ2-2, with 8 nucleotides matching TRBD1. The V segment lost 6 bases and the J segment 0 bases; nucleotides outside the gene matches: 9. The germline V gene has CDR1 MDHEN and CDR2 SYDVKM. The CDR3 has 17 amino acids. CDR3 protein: CASSQGAPVSNTGELFF. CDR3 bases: TGTGCCAGCAGCCAGGGGGCACCCGTTTCGAACACCGGGGAGCTGTTTTTT.

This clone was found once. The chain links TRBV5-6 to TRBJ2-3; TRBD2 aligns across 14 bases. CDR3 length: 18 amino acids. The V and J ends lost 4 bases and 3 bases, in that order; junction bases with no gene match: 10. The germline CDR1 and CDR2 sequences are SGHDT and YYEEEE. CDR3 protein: CASSRTGTSGGLTDTQYF. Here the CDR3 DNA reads TGTGCCAGCAGCCGGACCGGGACTAGCGGGGGTCTTACAGATACGCAGTATTTT. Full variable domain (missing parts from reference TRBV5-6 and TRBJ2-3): DAGVTQSPTHLIKTRGQQVTLRCSPKSGHDTVSWYQQALGQGPQFIFQYYEEEERQRGNFPDRFSGHQFPNYSSELNVNALLLGDSALYLCASSRTGTSGGLTDTQYFGPGTRLTVL.

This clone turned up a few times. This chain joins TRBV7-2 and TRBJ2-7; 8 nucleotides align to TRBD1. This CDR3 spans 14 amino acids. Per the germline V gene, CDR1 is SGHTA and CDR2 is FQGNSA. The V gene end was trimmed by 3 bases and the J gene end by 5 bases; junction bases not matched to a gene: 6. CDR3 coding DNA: TGTGCCAGCAGCTTCCAACAGGGGGACCACGAGCAGTACTTC. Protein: CASSFQQGDHEQYF. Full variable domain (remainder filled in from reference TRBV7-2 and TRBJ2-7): GAGVSQSPSNKVTEKGKDVELRCDPISGHTALYWYRQSLGQGLEFLIYFQGNSAPDKSGLPSDRFSAERTGGSVSTLTIQRTQQEDSAVYLCASSFQQGDHEQYFGPGTRLTVT.

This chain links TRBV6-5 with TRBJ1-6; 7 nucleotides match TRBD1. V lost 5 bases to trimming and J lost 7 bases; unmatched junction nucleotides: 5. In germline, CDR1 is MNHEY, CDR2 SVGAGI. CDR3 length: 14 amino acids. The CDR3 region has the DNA TGTGCCAGCAGTCCCCGACAGGGAAATTCACCCCTCCACTTT. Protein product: CASSPRQGNSPLHF.

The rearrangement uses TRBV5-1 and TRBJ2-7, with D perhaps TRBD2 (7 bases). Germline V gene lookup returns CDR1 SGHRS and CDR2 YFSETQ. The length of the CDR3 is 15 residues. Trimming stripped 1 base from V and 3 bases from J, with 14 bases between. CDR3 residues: CASSLKGGALYEQYF. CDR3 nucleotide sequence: TGCGCCAGCAGCTTGAAAGGGGGGGCCCTCTACGAGCAGTACTTC.

Written as DNA, the CDR3 is TGTGCCAGCAGCTCTAGACAGGGGGCGGATACGCAGTATTTT. Encoded protein: CASSSRQGADTQYF. This chain connects TRBV7-3 to TRBJ2-3; 10 nucleotides align to TRBD1. Trimming cost V 4 bases and J 6 bases; bases outside gene matches: 4. This CDR3 has 14 residues. The V gene's germline CDR1 is SGHTA and CDR2 FQGTGA.

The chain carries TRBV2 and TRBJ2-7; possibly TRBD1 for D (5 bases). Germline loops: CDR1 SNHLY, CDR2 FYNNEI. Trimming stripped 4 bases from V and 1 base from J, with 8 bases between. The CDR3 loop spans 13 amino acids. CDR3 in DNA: TGTGCCAGCAGTGGTCCAGGGTCCTACGAGCAGTACTTC. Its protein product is CASSGPGSYEQYF.

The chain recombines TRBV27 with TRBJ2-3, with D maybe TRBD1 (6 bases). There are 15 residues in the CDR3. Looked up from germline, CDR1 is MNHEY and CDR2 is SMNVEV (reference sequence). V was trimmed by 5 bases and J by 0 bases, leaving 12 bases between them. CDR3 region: CASSIGTTSTDTQYF. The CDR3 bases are TGTGCCAGCAGTATAGGGACAACTAGCACAGATACGCAGTATTTT.

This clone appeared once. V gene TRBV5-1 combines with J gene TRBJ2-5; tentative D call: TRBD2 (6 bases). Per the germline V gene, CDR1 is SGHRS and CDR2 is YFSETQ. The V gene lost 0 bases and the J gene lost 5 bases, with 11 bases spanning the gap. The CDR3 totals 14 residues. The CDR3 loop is CASSLAASVETQYF. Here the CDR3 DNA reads TGCGCCAGCAGCTTGGCCGCTAGCGTTGAGACCCAGTACTTC.

The CDR3 is CAIKATDNSPLHF. The CDR3 DNA reads as TGTGCCATCAAGGCGACAGATAATTCACCCCTCCACTTT. The chain uses TRBV10-3 and TRBJ1-6; a weak D match, TRBD1 (5 bases). CDR1 is ENHRY, CDR2 SYGVKD, per germline. CDR3 length equals 13 residues. V was trimmed by 7 bases and J by 5 bases, leaving 9 bases between them.

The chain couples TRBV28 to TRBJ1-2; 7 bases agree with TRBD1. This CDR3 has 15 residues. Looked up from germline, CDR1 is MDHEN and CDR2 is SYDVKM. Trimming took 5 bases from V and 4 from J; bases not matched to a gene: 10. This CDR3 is CASSPSGQKTYGYTF. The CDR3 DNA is TGTGCCAGCAGTCCCTCGGGACAGAAAACCTATGGCTACACCTTC.

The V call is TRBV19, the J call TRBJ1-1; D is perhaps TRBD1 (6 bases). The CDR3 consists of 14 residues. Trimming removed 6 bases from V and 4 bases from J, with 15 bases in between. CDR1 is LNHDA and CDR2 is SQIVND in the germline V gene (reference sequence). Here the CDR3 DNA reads TGTGCCAGTAGACCGTATGGGGGCGGCACTGAAGCTTTCTTT. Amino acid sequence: CASRPYGGGTEAFF.